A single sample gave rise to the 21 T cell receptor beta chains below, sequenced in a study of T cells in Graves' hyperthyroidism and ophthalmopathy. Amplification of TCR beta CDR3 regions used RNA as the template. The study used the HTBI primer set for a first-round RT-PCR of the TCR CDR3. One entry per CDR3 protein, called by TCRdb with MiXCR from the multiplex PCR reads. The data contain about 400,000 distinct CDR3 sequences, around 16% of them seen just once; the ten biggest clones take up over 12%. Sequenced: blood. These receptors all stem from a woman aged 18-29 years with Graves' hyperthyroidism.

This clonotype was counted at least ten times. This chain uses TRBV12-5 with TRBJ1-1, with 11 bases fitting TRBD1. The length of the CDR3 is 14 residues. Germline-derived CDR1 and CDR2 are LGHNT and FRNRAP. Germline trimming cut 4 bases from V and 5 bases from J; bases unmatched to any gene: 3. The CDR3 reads CASGSGQGATEAFF. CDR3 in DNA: TGTGCTAGTGGTTCTGGACAGGGGGCTACTGAAGCTTTCTTT.

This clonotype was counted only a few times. The CDR3: CASSLDRVSTEAFF. As DNA, the CDR3 is TGTGCCAGCAGTTTGGACAGGGTGAGCACTGAAGCTTTCTTT. This sequence joins TRBV28 and TRBJ1-1; 8 bases line up with TRBD1. This CDR3 contains 14 residues. The V segment lost 3 bases and the J segment 4 bases; nucleotides outside the gene matches: 4. In germline, CDR1 is MDHEN, CDR2 SYDVKM.

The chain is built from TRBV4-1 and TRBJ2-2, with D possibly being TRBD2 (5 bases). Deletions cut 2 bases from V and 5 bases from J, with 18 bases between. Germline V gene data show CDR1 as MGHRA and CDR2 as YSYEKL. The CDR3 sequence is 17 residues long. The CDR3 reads CASSQPTRAAFTGELFF. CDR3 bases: TGCGCCAGCAGCCAACCTACTAGAGCTGCTTTTACCGGGGAGCTGTTTTTT.

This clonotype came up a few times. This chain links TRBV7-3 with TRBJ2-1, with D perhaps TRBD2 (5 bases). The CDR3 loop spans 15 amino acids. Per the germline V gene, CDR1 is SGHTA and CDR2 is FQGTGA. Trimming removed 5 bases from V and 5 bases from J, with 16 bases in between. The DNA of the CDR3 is TGTGCCAGCAGCCCCGTCACGCGGAGGCACAATGAGCAGTTCTTC. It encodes CASSPVTRRHNEQFF.

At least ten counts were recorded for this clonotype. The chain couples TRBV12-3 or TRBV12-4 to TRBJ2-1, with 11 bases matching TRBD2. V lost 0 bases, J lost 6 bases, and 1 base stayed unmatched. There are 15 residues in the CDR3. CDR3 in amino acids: CASSLAGLAANEQFF. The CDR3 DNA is TGTGCCAGCAGTTTAGCGGGACTAGCGGCCAATGAGCAGTTCTTC.

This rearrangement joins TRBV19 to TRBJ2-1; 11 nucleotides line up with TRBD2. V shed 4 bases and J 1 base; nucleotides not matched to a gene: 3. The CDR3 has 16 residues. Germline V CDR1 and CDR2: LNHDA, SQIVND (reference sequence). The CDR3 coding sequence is TGTGCCAGTAGTAGTAGCGGGAGGGTGTCCTACAATGAGCAGTTCTTC. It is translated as CASSSSGRVSYNEQFF.

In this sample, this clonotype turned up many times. CDR3 sequence reads: CASSKAGGRNSPLHF. In DNA, the CDR3 is TGTGCCAGCAGCAAAGCGGGGGGACGAAATTCACCCCTCCACTTT. The chain uses TRBV11-3 and TRBJ1-6, with D possibly being TRBD1 (5 bases). Trimming took 5 bases from V and 7 from J, leaving 15 bases between them. The V gene's germline CDR1 is SGHNT and CDR2 YENEEA. This CDR3 comprises 15 residues.

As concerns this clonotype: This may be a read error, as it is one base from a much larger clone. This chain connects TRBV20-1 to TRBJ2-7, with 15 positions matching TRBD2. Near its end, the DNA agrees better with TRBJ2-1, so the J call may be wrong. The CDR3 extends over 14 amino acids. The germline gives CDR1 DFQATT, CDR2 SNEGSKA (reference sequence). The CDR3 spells CSAGLAGGDYEQFF. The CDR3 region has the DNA TGCAGTGCTGGACTAGCGGGAGGGGACTACGAGCAGTTCTTC.

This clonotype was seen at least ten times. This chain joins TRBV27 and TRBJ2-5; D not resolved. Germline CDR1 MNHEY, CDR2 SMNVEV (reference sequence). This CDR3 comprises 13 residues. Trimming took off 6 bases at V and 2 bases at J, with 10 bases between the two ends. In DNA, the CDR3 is TGTGCCAGCAGCGATTTGTCTCAAGAGACCCAGTACTTC. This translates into CASSDLSQETQYF.

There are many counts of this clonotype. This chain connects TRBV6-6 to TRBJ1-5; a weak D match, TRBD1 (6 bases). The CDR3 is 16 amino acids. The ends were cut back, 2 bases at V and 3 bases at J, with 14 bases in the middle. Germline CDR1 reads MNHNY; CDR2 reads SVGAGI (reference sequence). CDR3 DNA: TGTGCCAGCAGTTACGGGGCGGGGGACACCAATCAGCCCCAGCATTTT. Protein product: CASSYGAGDTNQPQHF.

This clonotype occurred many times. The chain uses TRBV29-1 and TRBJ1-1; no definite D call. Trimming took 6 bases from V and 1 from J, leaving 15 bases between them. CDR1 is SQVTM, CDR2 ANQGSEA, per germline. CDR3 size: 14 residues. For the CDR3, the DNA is TGCAGCGTCCATTTGCGCCGGGGGAACACTGAAGCTTTCTTT. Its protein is CSVHLRRGNTEAFF.

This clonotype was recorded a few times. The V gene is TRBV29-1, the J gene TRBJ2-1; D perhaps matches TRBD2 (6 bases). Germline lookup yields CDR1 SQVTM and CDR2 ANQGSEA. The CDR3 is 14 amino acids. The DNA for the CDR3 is TGCAGGATCAAGACGGGAGACCCCTACAATGAGCAGTTCTTC. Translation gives CRIKTGDPYNEQFF.

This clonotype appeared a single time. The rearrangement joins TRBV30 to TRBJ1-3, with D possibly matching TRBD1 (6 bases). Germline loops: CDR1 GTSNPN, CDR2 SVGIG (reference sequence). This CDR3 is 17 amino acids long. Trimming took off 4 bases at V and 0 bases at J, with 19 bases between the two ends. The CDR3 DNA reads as TGTGCCTGGAATAGAGAGGGGGTCGCGGACTCTGGAAACACCATATATTTT. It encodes CAWNREGVADSGNTIYF.

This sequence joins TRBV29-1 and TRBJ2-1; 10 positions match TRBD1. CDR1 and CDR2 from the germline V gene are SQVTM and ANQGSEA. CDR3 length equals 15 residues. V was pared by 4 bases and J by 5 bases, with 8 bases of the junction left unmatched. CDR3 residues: CSVVIFGTGDNEQFF. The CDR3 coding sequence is TGCAGCGTTGTAATTTTTGGGACAGGGGACAATGAGCAGTTCTTC.

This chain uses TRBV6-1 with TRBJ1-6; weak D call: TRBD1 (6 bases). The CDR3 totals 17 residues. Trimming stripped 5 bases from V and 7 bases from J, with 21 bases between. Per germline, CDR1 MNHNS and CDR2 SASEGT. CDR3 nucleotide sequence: TGTGCCAGCAGTCGGTTCGGGGGGCAGGGTTTGAATTCACCCCTCCACTTT. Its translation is CASSRFGGQGLNSPLHF.

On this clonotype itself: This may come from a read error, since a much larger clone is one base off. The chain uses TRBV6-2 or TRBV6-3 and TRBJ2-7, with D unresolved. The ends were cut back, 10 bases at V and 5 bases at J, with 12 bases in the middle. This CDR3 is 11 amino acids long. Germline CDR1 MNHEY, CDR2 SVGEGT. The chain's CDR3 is CATVNGNEQYF. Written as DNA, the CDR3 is TGTGCCACGGTAAACGGCAACGAGCAGTACTTC.

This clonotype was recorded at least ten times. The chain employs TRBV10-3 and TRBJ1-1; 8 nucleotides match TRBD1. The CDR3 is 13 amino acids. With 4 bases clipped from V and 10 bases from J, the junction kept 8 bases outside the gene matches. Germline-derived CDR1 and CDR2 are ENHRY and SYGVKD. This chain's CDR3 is CAISGPQGAGAFF. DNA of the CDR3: TGTGCCATCAGTGGTCCCCAGGGGGCTGGAGCTTTCTTT.

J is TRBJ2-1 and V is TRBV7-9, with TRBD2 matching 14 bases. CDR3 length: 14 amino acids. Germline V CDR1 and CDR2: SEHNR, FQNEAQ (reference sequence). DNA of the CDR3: TGTGCTTGTGAGGGACTAGCGGGAGTTAACGAGCAGTTCTTC. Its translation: CACEGLAGVNEQFF.

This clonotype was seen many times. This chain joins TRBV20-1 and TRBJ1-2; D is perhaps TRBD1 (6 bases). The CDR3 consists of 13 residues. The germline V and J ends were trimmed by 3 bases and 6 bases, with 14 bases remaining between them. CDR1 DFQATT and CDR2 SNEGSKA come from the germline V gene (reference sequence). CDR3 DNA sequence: TGCAGTGCTAGTTCGGGCAGGGGTAATGGCTACACCTTC. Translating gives CSASSGRGNGYTF.

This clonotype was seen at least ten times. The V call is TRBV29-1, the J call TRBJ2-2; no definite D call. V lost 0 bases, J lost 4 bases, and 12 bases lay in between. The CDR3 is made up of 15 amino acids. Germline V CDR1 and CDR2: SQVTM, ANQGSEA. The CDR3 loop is CSVEDSSASTGELFF. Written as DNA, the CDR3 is TGCAGCGTTGAAGATTCGTCAGCGAGCACCGGGGAGCTGTTTTTT.

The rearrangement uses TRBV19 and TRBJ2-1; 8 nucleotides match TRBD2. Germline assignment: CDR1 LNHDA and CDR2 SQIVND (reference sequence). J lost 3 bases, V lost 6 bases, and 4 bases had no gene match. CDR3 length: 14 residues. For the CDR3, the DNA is TGTGCCAGTAGGAAGCGGGAGTTCTACAATGAGCAGTTCTTC. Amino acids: CASRKREFYNEQFF.